These 21 T cell receptor beta chains came from one sample sequenced in a study of T cells after posttransplantation cyclophosphamide (TCRdb year 2016). The protocol used for the library was the immunoSEQ multiplex PCR assay. Sourced from immuneACCESS, this table was stored by TCRdb with only in-frame sequences that have V and J called. A share of the clones is absent; for the studies checked, an unresolved V gene accounts for under half, and the remainder has no known explanation. The sample contains around 17,000 clones, roughly 92% of them found a single time. Roughly 0.58% of the sample goes to the ten largest clones. The treatment or condition label, read with the paper, signifies: high-dose cyclophosphamide on days +3 and +4 as single-agent GVHD prophylaxis. PTCy patients received busulfan and fludarabine conditioning, a related or unrelated marrow graft, and cyclophosphamide on days +3 and +4.

Sequencing used CD4+ T cells sorted from blood, obtained after allogeneic stem cell transplant with posttransplant cyclophosphamide. Every receptor here comes from a male patient aged 60 to 75 who received an allogeneic stem cell transplant from a related donor and was CMV-positive. After a transplant, some of the T cells may come from the graft donor.

The chain has TRBV7-9 and TRBJ1-2; D unresolved. The CDR3 is 13 amino acids. From germline, CDR1 is SEHNR and CDR2 FQNEAQ (reference sequence). The V gene lost 5 bases and the J gene lost 6 bases, with 13 bases spanning the gap. The CDR3 loop reads CASSQEAGDGYTF. In DNA form, the CDR3 reads TGTGCCAGCAGCCAGGAGGCGGGAGATGGCTACACCTTC.

This chain joins TRBV7-2 and TRBJ1-4; D unclear. Germline values: CDR1 SGHTA, CDR2 FQGNSA. Trimming left V 5 bases short and J 5 bases short, with 15 bases between. This CDR3 has 15 amino acids. DNA for the CDR3: TGTGCCAGCAGCCAGGTGTCCGGCTTCAATGAAAAACTGTTTTTT. As protein: CASSQVSGFNEKLFF.

The chain recombines TRBV6-5 with TRBJ2-7; 7 bases line up with TRBD1. The CDR3 loop spans 13 amino acids. The V segment lost 6 bases and the J segment 2 bases; nucleotides outside the gene matches: 4. CDR1 is MNHEY, CDR2 SVGAGI, per germline. CDR3: CASSRGTAYEQYF. CDR3 DNA: TGTGCCAGCAGCCGTGGGACAGCCTACGAGCAGTACTTC.

The J gene is TRBJ2-7, the V gene TRBV5-1; 7 bases agree with TRBD1. J was trimmed by 5 bases and V by 1 base; bases with no gene match: 9. The germline V gene has CDR1 SGHRS and CDR2 YFSETQ. This CDR3 contains 15 residues. The DNA of the CDR3 is TGCGCCAGCAGCTTGTTAGAGACAGGGTCGCACGAGCAGTACTTC. Translation gives CASSLLETGSHEQYF.

The chain carries TRBV28 and TRBJ1-2; 7 bases align to TRBD1. The CDR3 sequence is 15 residues long. Germline V gene sequence: CDR1 MDHEN, CDR2 SYDVKM. V shed 6 bases, J shed 4 bases, and the junction held 11 bases outside the gene matches. The CDR3 loop reads CASRDARDSTYGYTF. Here the CDR3 DNA reads TGTGCCAGCAGAGATGCCCGGGACAGTACCTATGGCTACACCTTC.

This sequence joins TRBV29-1 and TRBJ1-2; D ambiguous. Trimming shortened V by 4 bases and J by 8 bases, and 11 bases separated the two germline ends. Per the germline V gene, CDR1 is SQVTM and CDR2 is ANQGSEA. This CDR3 is 11 amino acids long. The CDR3 spells CSVVPGQGYTF. The CDR3 DNA reads as TGCAGCGTTGTTCCCGGTCAAGGCTACACCTTC.

The chain carries TRBV7-9 and TRBJ1-4, with D possibly matching TRBD1 (5 bases). The CDR3 has 17 residues. Germline V gives CDR1 SEHNR, CDR2 FQNEAQ (reference sequence). V gave up 2 bases and J gave up 8 bases, with 21 bases separating them. The CDR3: CASSLNYYMGGDEKLFF. DNA for the CDR3: TGTGCCAGCAGCTTAAATTACTACATGGGGGGTGACGAAAAACTGTTTTTT. The variable domain in full, completed from reference TRBV7-9 and TRBJ1-4, reads DTGVSQNPRHKITKRGQNVTFRCDPISEHNRLYWYRQTLGQGPEFLTYFQNEAQLEKSRLLSDRFSAERPKGSFSTLEIQRTEQGDSAMYLCASSLNYYMGGDEKLFFGSGTQLSVL.

The gene calls are TRBV6-1 and TRBJ2-3, with TRBD2 matching 11 bases. Germline assignment: CDR1 MNHNS and CDR2 SASEGT. The CDR3 contains 17 residues. The V segment lost 3 bases and the J segment 1 base; nucleotides outside the gene matches: 6. The CDR3 region is CASSEFSGGDGTDTQYF. DNA for the CDR3: TGTGCCAGCAGTGAGTTTAGCGGGGGGGATGGCACAGATACGCAGTATTTT.

The genes are TRBV5-1 and TRBJ1-2, with TRBD1 matching over 7 bases. V lost 0 bases to trimming and J lost 4 bases; unmatched junction nucleotides: 12. Germline-derived CDR1 and CDR2 are SGHRS and YFSETQ. This CDR3 region has 17 residues. The CDR3 coding sequence is TGCGCCAGCAGCTTGGTGCCAGGGGGACGGAGCGGCTATGGCTACACCTTC. It codes for CASSLVPGGRSGYGYTF.

The chain recombines TRBV6-6 with TRBJ2-7; TRBD1 matches at 7 bases. With 10 bases clipped from V and 6 bases from J, the junction kept 9 bases outside the gene matches. The CDR3 has 12 residues. In germline, CDR1 is MNHNY, CDR2 SVGAGI (reference sequence). CDR3 DNA sequence: TGTGCCATCGGCACAGGGGATAGCGAGCAGTACTTC. It translates to CAIGTGDSEQYF.

A single count supports this clone. The chain is built from TRBV30 and TRBJ1-2; 7 bases match TRBD1. The CDR3 extends over 13 amino acids. Germline CDR1 GTSNPN, CDR2 SVGIG (reference sequence). After removal of 2 bases from V and 4 bases from J, the junction contained 4 bases not matched to a gene. The DNA for the CDR3 is TGTGCCTGGAGTCGGGACAGACCCTATGGCTACACCTTC. Translating it yields CAWSRDRPYGYTF.

The rearrangement joins TRBV7-9 to TRBJ1-2; D is undetermined. The length of the CDR3 is 12 residues. CDR1 is SEHNR and CDR2 is FQNEAQ in the germline V gene (reference sequence). Trimming removed 2 bases at V and 8 bases at J, with 9 bases between. CDR3 bases: TGTGCCAGCAGCTTACCTACGAGGGGCTACACCTTC. It translates to CASSLPTRGYTF.

The chain uses TRBV4-3 and TRBJ1-1; no clear D gene. Looked up from germline, CDR1 is LGHNA and CDR2 is YSLEER. The CDR3 consists of 13 residues. Trimming stripped 5 bases from V and 1 base from J, with 8 bases between. The CDR3 reads CASSSTPNTEAFF. The CDR3 DNA sequence: TGCGCCAGCAGCTCGACACCGAACACTGAAGCTTTCTTT.

This clone was counted once. The chain links TRBV12-5 to TRBJ2-7, with 8 positions matching TRBD1. This CDR3 spans 13 amino acids. Per germline, CDR1 LGHNT and CDR2 FRNRAP. V trimming: 5 bases; J trimming: 1 base; junction bases outside the gene matches: 1. For the CDR3, the DNA is TGTGCTAGTGGTCAGGGGGCGTCCTACGAGCAGTACTTC. Amino acids: CASGQGASYEQYF.

The genes are TRBV19 and TRBJ2-7; 8 bases are shared with TRBD2. Germline lookup yields CDR1 LNHDA and CDR2 SQIVND (reference sequence). J was trimmed by 0 bases and V by 3 bases; bases with no gene match: 16. The CDR3 is 19 residues long. CDR3 protein: CASSIKGSGTRAYSYEQYF. The DNA of the CDR3 is TGTGCCAGTAGTATTAAGGGCTCCGGGACTAGGGCCTACTCCTACGAGCAGTACTTC.

This chain uses TRBV19 with TRBJ2-7; TRBD2 matches 12 bases. Germline V lookup: CDR1 LNHDA, CDR2 SQIVND (reference sequence). This CDR3 has 15 residues. After removal of 5 bases from V and 7 bases from J, the junction contained 9 bases not matched to a gene. The CDR3 coding sequence is TGTGCCAGTAGTCCCCGGACTAGCGGGGTGGGAGAGCAGTACTTC. As protein: CASSPRTSGVGEQYF.

About this clone: The same CDR3 can be traced to other DNA sequences in this sample. The rearrangement joins TRBV6-5 to TRBJ1-6; 8 positions agree with TRBD1. The V segment lost 6 bases and the J segment 13 bases; nucleotides outside the gene matches: 11. This CDR3 has 14 amino acids. Germline V gene sequence: CDR1 MNHEY, CDR2 SVGAGI. CDR3 loop: CASRRDRGVSPLHF. CDR3 nucleotides: TGTGCCAGCAGAAGAGACAGGGGAGTCTCGCCCCTCCACTTT.

This clone has only one observation. The V and J genes are TRBV7-2 and TRBJ2-1, with 10 bases aligning to TRBD2. The CDR3 covers 17 residues. CDR1 and CDR2 from the germline V gene are SGHTA and FQGNSA. After removal of 4 bases from V and 2 bases from J, the junction contained 8 bases not matched to a gene. The CDR3 spells CASSSVAGGPTYNEQFF. As DNA, the CDR3 is TGTGCCAGCAGCTCCGTAGCGGGGGGCCCCACCTACAATGAGCAGTTCTTC.

In this sample, this clone turned up once. The chain uses TRBV4-3 and TRBJ1-4; D may be TRBD1 (6 bases). V was shortened by 0 bases and J by 8 bases, with 10 bases between the two germline ends. This CDR3 region has 14 residues. CDR1 and CDR2 from the germline V gene are LGHNA and YSLEER. CDR3 sequence (DNA): TGCGCCAGCAGCCAAGAGAACAGGGACGAAAAACTGTTTTTT. As protein: CASSQENRDEKLFF.

V is TRBV11-3 and J is TRBJ2-5; D call uncertain. CDR1 SGHNT and CDR2 YENEEA come from the germline V gene. The CDR3 is 14 residues long. The germline V and J ends were trimmed by 3 bases and 4 bases, with 12 bases remaining between them. The CDR3 DNA reads as TGTGCCAGCAGCTTTCTGGCTAGAGGAGAGACCCAGTACTTC. Translated: CASSFLARGETQYF.

The chain joins TRBV5-4 to TRBJ2-2; 8 positions agree with TRBD1. This CDR3 spans 16 amino acids. Looked up from germline, CDR1 is SGHNT and CDR2 is YYREEE (reference sequence). V dropped 3 bases and J dropped 4; count of bases not matched to a gene: 8. The CDR3 coding sequence is TGTGCCAGCAGCTGGACAGGGAGCGGCGTCACCGGGGAGCTGTTTTTT. As protein: CASSWTGSGVTGELFF.